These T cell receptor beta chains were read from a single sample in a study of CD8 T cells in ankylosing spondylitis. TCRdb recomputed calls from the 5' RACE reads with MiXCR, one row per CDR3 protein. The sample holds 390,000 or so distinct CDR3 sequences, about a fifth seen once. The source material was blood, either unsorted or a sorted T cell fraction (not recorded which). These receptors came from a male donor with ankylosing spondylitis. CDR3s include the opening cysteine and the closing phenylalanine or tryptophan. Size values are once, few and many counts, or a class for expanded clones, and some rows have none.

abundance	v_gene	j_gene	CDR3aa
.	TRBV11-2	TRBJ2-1	CASSLGNRVSEQFF
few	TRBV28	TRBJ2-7	CASAAGLGGGEQYF
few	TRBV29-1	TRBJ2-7	CSGVTSGSFNEQYF
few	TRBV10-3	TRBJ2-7	CAISDQGRQHSYEQYF
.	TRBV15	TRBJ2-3	CATSRDGGPTDTQYF
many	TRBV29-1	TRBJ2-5	CSVLGLGRQGVQTQYF
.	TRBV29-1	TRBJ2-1	CSVDRGGVGNEQFF
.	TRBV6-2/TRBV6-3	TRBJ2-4	CASSYLTTLAKNIQYF
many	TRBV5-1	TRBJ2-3	CASSLTGTESTDTQYF
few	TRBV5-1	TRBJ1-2	CASSLRDTNYGYTF
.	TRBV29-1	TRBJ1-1	CSVSGWTTEAFF
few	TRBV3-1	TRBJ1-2	CASSPAGDDYGYTF
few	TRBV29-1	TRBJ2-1	CSVEDRRQGRGSYNEQFF
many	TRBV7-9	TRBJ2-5	CASSNPGRFGETQYF
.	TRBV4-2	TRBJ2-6	CASSPHRNSGANVLTF
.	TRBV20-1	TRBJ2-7	CSGLAGIHEQYF
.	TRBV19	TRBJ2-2	CASSPGAWARGTGELFF
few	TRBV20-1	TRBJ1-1	CSARTGAPNTEAFF
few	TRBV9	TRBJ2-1	CASSETSGRSSYNEQFF
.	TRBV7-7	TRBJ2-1	CASSRGTDSYNEQFF
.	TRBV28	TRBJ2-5	CASSIGTSGQETQYF
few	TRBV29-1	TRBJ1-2	CSVERQAINYGYTF
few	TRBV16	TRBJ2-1	CASSQLDRAHEQFF
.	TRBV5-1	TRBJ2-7	CASSSAGAGYEQYF
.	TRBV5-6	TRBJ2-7	CASSFDRVRGYEQYF
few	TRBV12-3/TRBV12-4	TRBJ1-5	CASNRGNSNQPQHF
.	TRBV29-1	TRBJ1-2	CSVRELGGGYTF
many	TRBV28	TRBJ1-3	CASSPDRNTIYF
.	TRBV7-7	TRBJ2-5	CASSLQPGQGGETQYF
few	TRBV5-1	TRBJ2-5	CASSLIAGETQYF
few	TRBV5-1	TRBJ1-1	CASSRTAGVVTEAFF
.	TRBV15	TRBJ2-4	CATSREGLAKNIQYF
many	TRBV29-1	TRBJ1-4	CSAWDRGGKLFF
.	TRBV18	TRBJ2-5	CASSSGQGVWETQYF
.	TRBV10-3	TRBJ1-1	CAISEYQENTEAFF
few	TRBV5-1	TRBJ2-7	CASSSPTGHEQYF
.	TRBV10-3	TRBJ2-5	CAISDRDRVQETQYF
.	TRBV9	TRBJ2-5	CASSSHPARGETQYF
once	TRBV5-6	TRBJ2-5	CASSLPGQGGETQYF
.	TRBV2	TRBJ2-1	CASRGEATTNEQFF
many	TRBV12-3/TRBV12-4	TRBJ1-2	CASTHAGSRDGYTF
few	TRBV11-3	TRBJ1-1	CASSSRVVSNTEAFF
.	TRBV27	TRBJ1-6	CASGGTGIWNSPLHF
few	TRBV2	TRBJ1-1	CASSVWTVSEAFF
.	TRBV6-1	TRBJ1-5	CVSRLDRHNQPQHF
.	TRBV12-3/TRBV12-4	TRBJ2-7	CASSLTGDPLYEQYF
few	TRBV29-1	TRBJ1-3	CSVEGHPGNTIYF
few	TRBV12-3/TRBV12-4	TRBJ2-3	CASSWESTDTQYF
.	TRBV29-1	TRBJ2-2	CSVTVLAANTGELFF
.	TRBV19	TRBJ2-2	CASVWQGDYTGELFF